This TCR beta chain was recorded in a study of graft-versus-host responses after intestinal transplantation. The wider study: In this cohort, recipients had multivisceral, liver-intestinal, or isolated intestinal transplants.

After removal of 2 bases from V and 4 bases from J, the junction contained 1 base not matched to a gene. The CDR3 length is 13 residues. The germline CDR1 and CDR2 sequences are GTSNPN and SVGIG (reference sequence). TCRdb's table, derived via immunoSEQ multiplex PCR, lists solely in-frame clones and lacks some. This table has about 120,000 clones, 90% to 95% appearing once. A word on this clone: The antigen is not known.

Here the sequenced sample was unstimulated CD4+ T cells sorted from spleen or lymph node cells, taken before intestinal transplant. This TCR came from a human donor who received an intestinal transplant. This chain joins TRBV30 and TRBJ1-2, with TRBD1 matching over 10 bases. The CDR3 DNA reads TGTGCCTGGAGTCGGACAGGGGGCTATGGCTACACCTTC. Encoded protein: CAWSRTGGYGYTF.